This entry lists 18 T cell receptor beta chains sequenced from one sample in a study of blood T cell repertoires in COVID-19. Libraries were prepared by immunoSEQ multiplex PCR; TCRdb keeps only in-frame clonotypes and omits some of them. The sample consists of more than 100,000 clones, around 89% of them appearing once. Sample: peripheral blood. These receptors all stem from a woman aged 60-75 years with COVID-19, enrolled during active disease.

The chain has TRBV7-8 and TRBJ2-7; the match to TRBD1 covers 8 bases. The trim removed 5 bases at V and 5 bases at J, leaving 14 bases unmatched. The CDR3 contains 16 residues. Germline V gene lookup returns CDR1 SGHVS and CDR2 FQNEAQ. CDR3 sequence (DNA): TGTGCCAGCAGCGTTAGACAGGGGCTAAAACCCGACGAGCAGTACTTC. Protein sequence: CASSVRQGLKPDEQYF.

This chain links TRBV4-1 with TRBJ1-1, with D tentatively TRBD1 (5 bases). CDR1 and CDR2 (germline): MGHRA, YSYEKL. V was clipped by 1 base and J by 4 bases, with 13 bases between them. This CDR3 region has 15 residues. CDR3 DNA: TGCGCCAGCAGCCAAGTTGCAGGGCGGGGCACTGAAGCTTTCTTT. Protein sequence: CASSQVAGRGTEAFF.

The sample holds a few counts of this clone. Here the CDR3 reads CASSSGITEAFF. The CDR3 DNA reads TGTGCCAGCAGTTCAGGGATCACTGAAGCTTTCTTT. The chain combines TRBV6-2 or TRBV6-3 with TRBJ1-1, with D possibly matching TRBD1 (5 bases). The CDR3 contains 12 residues. Germline-derived CDR1 and CDR2 are MNHEY and SVGEGT. Between the trimmed V and J ends, which lost 4 bases and 4 bases, there was a span of 7 bases.

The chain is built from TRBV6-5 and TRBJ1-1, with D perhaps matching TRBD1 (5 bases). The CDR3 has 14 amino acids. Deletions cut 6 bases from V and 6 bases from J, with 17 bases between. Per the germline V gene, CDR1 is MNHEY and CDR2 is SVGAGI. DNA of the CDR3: TGTGCCAGCAGGTCGACAGAAGGAGGGGCTGAAGCTTTCTTT. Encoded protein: CASRSTEGGAEAFF.

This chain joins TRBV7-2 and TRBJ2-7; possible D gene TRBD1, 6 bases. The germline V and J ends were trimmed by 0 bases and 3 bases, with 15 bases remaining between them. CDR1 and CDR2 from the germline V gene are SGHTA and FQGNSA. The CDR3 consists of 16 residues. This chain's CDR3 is CASSLARGTRVYEQYF. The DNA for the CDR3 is TGTGCCAGCAGCTTAGCGCGAGGGACAAGGGTCTACGAGCAGTACTTC.

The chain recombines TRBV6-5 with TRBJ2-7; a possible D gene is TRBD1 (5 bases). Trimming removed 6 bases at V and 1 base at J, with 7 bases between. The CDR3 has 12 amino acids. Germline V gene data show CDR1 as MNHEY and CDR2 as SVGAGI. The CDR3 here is CASRTVSYEQYF. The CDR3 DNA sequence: TGTGCCAGCAGGACAGTTTCCTACGAGCAGTACTTC.

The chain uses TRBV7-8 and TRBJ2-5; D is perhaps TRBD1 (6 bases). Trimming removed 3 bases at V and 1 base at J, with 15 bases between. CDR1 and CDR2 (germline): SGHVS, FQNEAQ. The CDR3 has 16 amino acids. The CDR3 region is CASSFGQRITQETQYF. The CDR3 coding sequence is TGTGCCAGCAGCTTCGGACAGCGAATAACCCAAGAGACCCAGTACTTC.

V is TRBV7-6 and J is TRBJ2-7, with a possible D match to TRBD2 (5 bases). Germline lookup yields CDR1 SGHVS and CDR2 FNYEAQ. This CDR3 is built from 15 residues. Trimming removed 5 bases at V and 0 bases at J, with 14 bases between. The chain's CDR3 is CASSPSGSSSYEQYF. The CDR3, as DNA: TGTGCCAGCAGCCCAAGCGGTAGTAGCTCCTACGAGCAGTACTTC.

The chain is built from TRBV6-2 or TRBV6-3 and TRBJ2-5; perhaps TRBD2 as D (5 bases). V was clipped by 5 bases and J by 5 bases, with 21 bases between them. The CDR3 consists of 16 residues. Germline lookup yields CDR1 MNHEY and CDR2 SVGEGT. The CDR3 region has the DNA TGTGCCAGCAGTGCGACCCACTACACTAGAAACGAGACCCAGTACTTC. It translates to CASSATHYTRNETQYF.

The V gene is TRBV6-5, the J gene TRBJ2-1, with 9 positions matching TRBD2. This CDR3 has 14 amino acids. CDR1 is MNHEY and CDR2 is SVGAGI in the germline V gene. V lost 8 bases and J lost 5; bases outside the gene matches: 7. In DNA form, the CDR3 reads TGTGCCAGCGGGGGAGCGGGGGGACACAATGAGCAGTTCTTC. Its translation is CASGGAGGHNEQFF.

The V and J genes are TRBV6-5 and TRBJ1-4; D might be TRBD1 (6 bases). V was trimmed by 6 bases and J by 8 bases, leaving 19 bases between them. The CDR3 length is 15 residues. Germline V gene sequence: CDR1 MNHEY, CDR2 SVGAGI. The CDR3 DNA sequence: TGTGCCAGCAGGACCCTGGGGGCTGTTAAAGAAAAACTGTTTTTT. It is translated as CASRTLGAVKEKLFF.

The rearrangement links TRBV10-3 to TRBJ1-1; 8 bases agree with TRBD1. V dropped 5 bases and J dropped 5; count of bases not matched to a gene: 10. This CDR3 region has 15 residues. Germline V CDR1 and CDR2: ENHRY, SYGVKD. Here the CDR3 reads CAISSRTGRNTEAFF. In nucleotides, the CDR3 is TGTGCCATCAGTTCCCGGACAGGGAGGAATACTGAAGCTTTCTTT.

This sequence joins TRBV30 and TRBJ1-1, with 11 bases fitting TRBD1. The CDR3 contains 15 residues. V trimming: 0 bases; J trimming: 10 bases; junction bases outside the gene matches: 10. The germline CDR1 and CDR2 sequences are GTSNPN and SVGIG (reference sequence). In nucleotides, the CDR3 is TGTGCCTGGAGTGTATTGGCCGGGACAGGGGGGAGAGCTTTCTTT. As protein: CAWSVLAGTGGRAFF.

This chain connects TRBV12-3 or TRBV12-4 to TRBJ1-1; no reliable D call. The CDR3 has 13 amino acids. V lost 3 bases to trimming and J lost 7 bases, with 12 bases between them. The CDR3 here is CASSFSGGNEAFF. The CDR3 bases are TGTGCCAGCAGTTTTTCCGGCGGCAATGAAGCTTTCTTT.

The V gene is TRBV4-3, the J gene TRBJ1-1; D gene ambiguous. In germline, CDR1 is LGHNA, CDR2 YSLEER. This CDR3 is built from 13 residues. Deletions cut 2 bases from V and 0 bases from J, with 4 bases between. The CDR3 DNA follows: TGCGCCAGCAGCCAAAGAGTGAACACTGAAGCTTTCTTT. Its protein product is CASSQRVNTEAFF.

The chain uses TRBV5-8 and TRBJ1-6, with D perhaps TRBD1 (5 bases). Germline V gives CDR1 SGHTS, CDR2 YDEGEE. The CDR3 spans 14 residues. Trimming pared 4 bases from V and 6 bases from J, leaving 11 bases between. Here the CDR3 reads CASSQTVRNSPLHF. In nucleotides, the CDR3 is TGTGCCAGCAGCCAGACAGTCCGTAATTCACCCCTCCACTTT.

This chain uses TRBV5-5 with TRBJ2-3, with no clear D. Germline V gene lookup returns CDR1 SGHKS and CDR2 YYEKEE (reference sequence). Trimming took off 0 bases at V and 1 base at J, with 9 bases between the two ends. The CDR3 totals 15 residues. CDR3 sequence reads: CASSLDLAGTDTQYF. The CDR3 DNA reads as TGTGCCAGCAGCTTGGATCTCGCGGGCACAGATACGCAGTATTTT.

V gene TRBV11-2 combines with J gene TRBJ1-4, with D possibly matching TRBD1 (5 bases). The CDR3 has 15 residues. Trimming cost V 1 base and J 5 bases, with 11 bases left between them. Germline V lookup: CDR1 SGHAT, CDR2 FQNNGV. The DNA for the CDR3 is TGTGCCAGCAGCTTAGGCTCCGGGGGAAATGAAAAACTGTTTTTT. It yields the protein CASSLGSGGNEKLFF.